This TCR beta chain stems from a study of control samples from healthy donors and cancer patients. This CDR3 spans 14 amino acids. The V end lost 4 bases, the J end lost 2 bases, and 6 bases lay between the germline ends. The germline V gene has CDR1 MGHRA and CDR2 YSYEKL. The method was immunoSEQ multiplex PCR; TCRdb's version includes in-frame clones alone and lacks a portion of them. This sample yields under 450,000 clones, of which around 90% are seen a single time; around 6.4% belongs to the top ten. Material: PBMCs. The chain has TRBV4-1 and TRBJ2-6; unclear D gene. The source is a middle-aged man with head and neck cancer. The CDR3 loop is CASSLWTGANVLTF. The CDR3 nucleotides are TGCGCCAGCAGCCTATGGACTGGGGCCAACGTCCTGACTTTC.